This TCR beta chain was profiled in a study of Graves' ophthalmopathy and Graves' hyperthyroidism. This clonotype was recorded many times. Using RNA transcripts, the TCR beta CDR3 regions were amplified. The first-round RT-PCR employed HTBI primers together with the Qiagen OneStep RT-PCR kit. A multiplex PCR was then performed as the second round. TCRdb reprocessed the multiplex PCR reads with MiXCR, giving one entry per CDR3 protein. The sample shows about 220,000 distinct CDR3 sequences, 20% to 25% of them seen only once. The CDR3 loop spans 13 amino acids. The V gene's germline CDR1 is SEHNR and CDR2 FQNEAQ (reference sequence). V dropped 8 bases and J dropped 5; count of bases not matched to a gene: 8. Out of 9 to 10 ml of fresh peripheral blood, PBMCs were obtained.

Sequenced material: peripheral blood. This clonotype originated in a woman in her fifties or sixties with Graves' ophthalmopathy. The V gene is TRBV7-9, the J gene TRBJ2-5; 7 bases map to TRBD2. The CDR3 protein is CASSGGSRETQYF. The CDR3 bases are TGTGCCAGCTCCGGGGGGTCTCGGGAGACCCAGTACTTC.